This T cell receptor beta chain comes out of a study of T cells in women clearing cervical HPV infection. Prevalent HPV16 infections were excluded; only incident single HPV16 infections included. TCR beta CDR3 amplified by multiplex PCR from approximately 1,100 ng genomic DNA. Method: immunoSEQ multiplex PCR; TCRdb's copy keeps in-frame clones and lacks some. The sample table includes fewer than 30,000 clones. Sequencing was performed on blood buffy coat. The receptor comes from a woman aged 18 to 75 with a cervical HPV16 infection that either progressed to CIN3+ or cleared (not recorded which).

CDR3 bases read: TGTGCCAGTAGTTGGCAGAGGAACACTGAA. It translates to CASSWQRNTE. The CDR3 in its entirety is CASSWQRNTEAFF. The chain links TRBV19 to TRBJ1-1; unclear D gene. Coverage ceases 3 residues before the CDR3 finishes, and the germline J gene fills in the end. Trimming shortened V by 5 bases and J by 1 base, and 8 bases separated the two germline ends. In germline, CDR1 is LNHDA, CDR2 SQIVND (reference sequence). This CDR3 region has 13 residues.